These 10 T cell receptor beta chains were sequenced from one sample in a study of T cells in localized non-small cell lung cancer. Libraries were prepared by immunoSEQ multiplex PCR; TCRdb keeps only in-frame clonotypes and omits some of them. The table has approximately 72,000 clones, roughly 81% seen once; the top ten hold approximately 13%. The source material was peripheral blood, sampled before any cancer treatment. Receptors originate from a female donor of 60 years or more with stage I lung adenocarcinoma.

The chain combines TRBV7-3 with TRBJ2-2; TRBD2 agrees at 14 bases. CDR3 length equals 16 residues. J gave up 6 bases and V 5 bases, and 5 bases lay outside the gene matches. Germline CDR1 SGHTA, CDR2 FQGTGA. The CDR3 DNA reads TGTGCCAGCAGCCAGACTAGCGGGAGGGTCGCCGGGGAGCTGTTTTTT. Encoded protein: CASSQTSGRVAGELFF.

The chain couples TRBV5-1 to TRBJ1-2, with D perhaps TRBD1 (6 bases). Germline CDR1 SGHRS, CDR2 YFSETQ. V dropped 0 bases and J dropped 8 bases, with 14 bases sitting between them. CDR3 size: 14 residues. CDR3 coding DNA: TGCGCCAGCAGCTTGGAGCCCGGGACAAACGGCTACACCTTC. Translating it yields CASSLEPGTNGYTF. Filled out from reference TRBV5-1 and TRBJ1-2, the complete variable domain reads KAGVTQTPRYLIKTRGQQVTLSCSPISGHRSVSWYQQTPGQGLQFLFEYFSETQRNKGNFPGRFSGRQFSNSRSEMNVSTLELGDSALYLCASSLEPGTNGYTFGSGTRLTVV.

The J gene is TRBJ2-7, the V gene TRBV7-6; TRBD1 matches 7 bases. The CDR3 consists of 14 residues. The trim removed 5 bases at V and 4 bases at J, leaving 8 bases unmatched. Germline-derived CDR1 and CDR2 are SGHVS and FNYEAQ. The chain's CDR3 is CASSPTGNGYEQYF. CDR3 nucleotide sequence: TGTGCCAGCAGCCCGACAGGGAATGGTTACGAGCAGTACTTC.

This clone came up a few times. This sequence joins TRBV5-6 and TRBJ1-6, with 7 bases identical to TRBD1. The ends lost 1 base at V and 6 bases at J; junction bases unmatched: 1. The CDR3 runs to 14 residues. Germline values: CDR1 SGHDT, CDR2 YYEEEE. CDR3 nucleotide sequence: TGTGCCAGCAGCTTGAGACAGGGTAATTCACCCCTCCACTTT. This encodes CASSLRQGNSPLHF.

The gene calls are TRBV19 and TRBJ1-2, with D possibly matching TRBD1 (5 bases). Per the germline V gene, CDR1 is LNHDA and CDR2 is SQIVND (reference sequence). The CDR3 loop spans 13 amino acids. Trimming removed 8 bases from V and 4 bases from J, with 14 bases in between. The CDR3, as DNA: TGTGCCAGTTTGGGACCACGGCTCTATGGCTACACCTTC. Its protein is CASLGPRLYGYTF.

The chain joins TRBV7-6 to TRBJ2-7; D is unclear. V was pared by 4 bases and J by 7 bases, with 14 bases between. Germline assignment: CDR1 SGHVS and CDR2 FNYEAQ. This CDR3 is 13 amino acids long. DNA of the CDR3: TGTGCCAGCAGCTCCGCCCCCCTCACGGAGCAGTACTTC. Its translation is CASSSAPLTEQYF.

CDR3 nucleotide sequence: TGTGCCAGCCTCCGACAGGGGGCCGATGGCTACACCTTC. Its protein product is CASLRQGADGYTF. The V gene is TRBV18, the J gene TRBJ1-2, with 10 bases lining up with TRBD1. Germline CDR1 is KGHSH and CDR2 is LQKENI. The CDR3 spans 13 residues. V trimming: 8 bases; J trimming: 6 bases; junction bases outside the gene matches: 6.

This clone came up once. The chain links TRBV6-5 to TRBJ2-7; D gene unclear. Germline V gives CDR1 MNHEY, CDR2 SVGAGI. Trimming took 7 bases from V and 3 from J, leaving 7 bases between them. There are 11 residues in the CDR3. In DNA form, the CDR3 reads TGTGCCAGCACCTCCCTCTACGAGCAGTACTTC. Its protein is CASTSLYEQYF.

The CDR3 reads CASGGFSTDTQYF. CDR3 coding DNA: TGTGCCAGCGGGGGTTTTAGCACAGATACGCAGTATTTT. This chain uses TRBV11-2 with TRBJ2-3; D tentatively fits TRBD1 or TRBD2 (5 bases each). The CDR3 has 13 amino acids. In germline, CDR1 is SGHAT, CDR2 FQNNGV. Trimming took off 8 bases at V and 0 bases at J, with 9 bases between the two ends. Full variable domain (rest looked up from reference TRBV11-2 and TRBJ2-3): EAGVAQSPRYKIIEKRQSVAFWCNPISGHATLYWYQQILGQGPKLLIQFQNNGVVDDSQLPKDRFSAERLKGVDSTLKIQPAKLEDSAVYLCASGGFSTDTQYFGPGTRLTVL.

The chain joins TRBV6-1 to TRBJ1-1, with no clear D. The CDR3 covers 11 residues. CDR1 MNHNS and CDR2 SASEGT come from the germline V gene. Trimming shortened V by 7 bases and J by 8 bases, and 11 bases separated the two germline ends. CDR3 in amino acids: CASTLGREAFF. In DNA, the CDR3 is TGTGCCAGCACCTTAGGACGGGAAGCTTTCTTT.